This record covers a single T cell receptor (beta chain). Its specificity is unknown. It was with unique molecular identifiers that the TCRbeta library was prepared. TCRdb itself ran the PCR reads through MiXCR, one entry per CDR3 protein. This sample has 200,000 to 250,000 distinct CDR3 sequences; 25% occur once, and the top ten carry around 2.5%. The CDR3 runs 16 residues. V trimming: 3 bases; J trimming: 4 bases; junction bases outside the gene matches: 13. The V gene's germline CDR1 is DFQATT and CDR2 SNEGSKA (reference sequence). This specimen belongs to a study of T-cell reconstitution after alpha-beta-depleted transplantation in children. Study-wide findings and caveats: After transplant, at about two months, alpha-beta T cells were reportedly derived from several hundred expanded graft clones. The authors attributed T-cell counts and diversity one year after transplant mostly to newly produced T cells. Surviving thymic progenitors and recipient T cells were the source of high TCRbeta diversity at day 60 in some patients.

This chain joins TRBV20-1 and TRBJ1-1; 8 bases are shared with TRBD1. The starting material was PBMCs, obtained before TCRalphabeta/CD19-depleted stem cell transplant. This clonotype was sampled from a girl aged 2-10 years with Fanconi anemia, due to receive a stem cell transplant. This CDR3 is CSASGSGGRPITEAFF. The CDR3 region has the DNA TGCAGTGCTAGCGGGTCAGGGGGCCGACCGATCACTGAAGCTTTCTTT.